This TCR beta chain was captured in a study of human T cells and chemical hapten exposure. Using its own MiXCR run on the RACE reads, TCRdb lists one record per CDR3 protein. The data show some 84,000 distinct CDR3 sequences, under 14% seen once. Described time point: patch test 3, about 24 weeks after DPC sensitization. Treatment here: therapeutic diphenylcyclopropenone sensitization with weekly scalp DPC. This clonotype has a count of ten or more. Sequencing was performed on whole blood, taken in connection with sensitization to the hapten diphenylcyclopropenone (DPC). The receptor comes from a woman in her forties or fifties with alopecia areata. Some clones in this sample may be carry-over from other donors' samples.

CDR3 bases: TGTGCCAGCCTCCGCCGGGGGAACAATCAGCCCCAGCATTTT. This gives the protein CASLRRGNNQPQHF. The chain combines TRBV12-3 or TRBV12-4 with TRBJ1-5, with D maybe TRBD1 (5 bases). Trimming removed 8 bases at V and 3 bases at J, with 14 bases between. This CDR3 has 14 residues.